The 21 T cell receptor beta chains reported below all come from one sample, sequenced in a study of T cells in Graves' hyperthyroidism and ophthalmopathy. What was amplified from RNA transcripts were TCR beta CDR3 regions. HTBI primers were the set used in a first-round RT-PCR of the TCR CDR3. Each CDR3 protein gets one entry after TCRdb re-called the multiplex PCR reads with MiXCR. The sample lists around 340,000 distinct CDR3 sequences; roughly 13% were seen once. The sequenced sample was blood. The source of these receptors is a woman in her 30s with Graves' hyperthyroidism.

This clonotype was detected only a few times. This chain joins TRBV20-1 and TRBJ2-1; 11 nucleotides line up with TRBD2. This CDR3 contains 16 residues. Germline CDR1 is DFQATT and CDR2 is SNEGSKA (reference sequence). Losses at the gene ends were 1 base for V and 0 bases for J; bases not matched to a gene: 2. The CDR3 spells CSARVAGGFSYNEQFF. The CDR3 DNA sequence: TGCAGTGCTAGAGTAGCGGGAGGGTTCTCCTACAATGAGCAGTTCTTC.

This clonotype was counted at least ten times. The chain carries TRBV6-2 or TRBV6-3 and TRBJ1-5, with D unclear. CDR3 size: 13 residues. Germline V gene lookup returns CDR1 MNHEY and CDR2 SVGEGT. The V and J ends lost 2 bases and 4 bases respectively, with 6 bases between them. The CDR3 loop is CASSYLDNQPQHF. CDR3 coding DNA: TGTGCCAGCAGTTACCTGGATAATCAGCCCCAGCATTTT.

This clonotype was picked up many times. V usage is TRBV3-1 and J usage is TRBJ2-2; TRBD2 is a possible D gene (5 bases). The V and J ends lost 4 bases and 7 bases respectively, with 13 bases between them. The germline V gene has CDR1 LGHDT and CDR2 YNNKEL (reference sequence). The CDR3 is 14 residues long. The CDR3 sequence is CASSPIKRVGELFF. CDR3 bases: TGTGCCAGCAGCCCTATCAAGAGGGTCGGGGAGCTGTTTTTT.

In this sample, this clonotype turned up a few times. V gene TRBV4-2 combines with J gene TRBJ1-1; 7 nucleotides match TRBD1. The germline V gene encodes CDR1 LGHNA and CDR2 YNFKEQ. The CDR3 has 15 residues. Trimming removed 3 bases from V and 2 bases from J; junction bases left unmatched: 6. In DNA form, the CDR3 reads TGTGCCAGCAGCCACCTCCGGGACAGAAACACTGAAGCTTTCTTT. Residues: CASSHLRDRNTEAFF.

The J gene is TRBJ2-7, the V gene TRBV20-1; the D is unclear. V was clipped by 1 base and J by 2 bases, with 9 bases between them. The CDR3 contains 13 residues. Germline assignment: CDR1 DFQATT and CDR2 SNEGSKA (reference sequence). The CDR3 is CSARALGPYEQYF. DNA of the CDR3: TGCAGTGCTAGAGCTTTGGGCCCCTACGAGCAGTACTTC.

The genes are TRBV6-2 or TRBV6-3 and TRBJ2-5, with TRBD1 matching over 7 bases. The trim removed 5 bases at V and 7 bases at J, leaving 7 bases unmatched. The CDR3 is 13 amino acids. CDR1 MNHEY and CDR2 SVGEGT come from the germline V gene. The CDR3 spells CASSRGQEGTQYF. In DNA, the CDR3 is TGTGCCAGCAGTCGCGGACAGGAAGGGACCCAGTACTTC.

The genes are TRBV30 and TRBJ2-7; D might be TRBD2 (6 bases). Germline CDR1 is GTSNPN and CDR2 is SVGIG (reference sequence). CDR3 length: 14 residues. V dropped 3 bases and J dropped 4 bases, with 16 bases sitting between them. The DNA of the CDR3 is TGTGCCTGGAGCTCAGCGGGTCTTGAGTACGAGCAGTACTTC. Its protein is CAWSSAGLEYEQYF.

The CDR3 spells CASRPPAGTQEQYF. The DNA of the CDR3 is TGTGCCAGCAGACCCCCTGCAGGGACGCAGGAGCAGTACTTC. The J gene is TRBJ2-7, the V gene TRBV6-2 or TRBV6-3; D tentatively fits TRBD1 or TRBD2 (5 bases each). The CDR3 is 14 amino acids. Germline values: CDR1 MNHEY, CDR2 SVGEGT. V shed 6 bases and J shed 7 bases, with 19 bases lying between them.

This clonotype was found a few times. This chain uses TRBV10-2 with TRBJ2-1; either TRBD1 or TRBD2 may fit D (6 bases each). V was trimmed by 6 bases and J by 10 bases, leaving 16 bases between them. The CDR3 runs to 13 residues. Germline CDR1 reads WSHSY; CDR2 reads SAAADI. This CDR3 reads CASRVGGGWEQFF. The CDR3, as DNA: TGCGCCAGCAGGGTAGGAGGGGGATGGGAGCAGTTCTTC.

The chain couples TRBV9 to TRBJ1-4; perhaps TRBD1 as D (5 bases). The CDR3 covers 15 residues. CDR1 and CDR2 (germline): SGDLS, YYNGEE. V lost 6 bases to trimming and J lost 7 bases, with 19 bases between them. CDR3 sequence (DNA): TGTGCCAGCACCTCCGGGTCGGGGCCAGGTGAAAAACTGTTTTTT. It specifies CASTSGSGPGEKLFF.

In this sample, this clonotype turned up many times. V and J are TRBV11-2 and TRBJ2-3; D not certain. Trimming took off 8 bases at V and 2 bases at J, with 5 bases between the two ends. The CDR3 length is 11 residues. CDR1 is SGHAT and CDR2 is FQNNGV in the germline V gene. CDR3 coding DNA: TGTGCCAGCGGGGACACAGATACGCAGTATTTT. This gives the protein CASGDTDTQYF.

This clonotype has more than one count but fewer than ten. Just one base apart from a much larger clone, this may be a read error. The gene calls are TRBV12-3 or TRBV12-4 and TRBJ2-1; 7 bases are shared with TRBD1. This CDR3 comprises 14 residues. The CDR3 coding sequence is TGTGCCAGCAACACAGGGGTATCATACAATGAGCAGCTCTTC. It translates to CASNTGVSYNEQLF.

The sample holds many counts of this clonotype. Mismatch with germline at one junction end may stem from a read error. The chain uses TRBV12-3 or TRBV12-4 and TRBJ2-3, with no clear D. The CDR3 is 13 amino acids. The CDR3 sequence: CASNLVSTDTQYF. In DNA, the CDR3 is TGTGCCAGCAATTTAGTTAGCACAGATACGCAGTATTTT.

This clonotype was counted at least ten times. The chain recombines TRBV11-2 with TRBJ1-1; weak D call: TRBD1 (6 bases). The germline CDR1 and CDR2 sequences are SGHAT and FQNNGV. Trimming took 5 bases from V and 7 from J, leaving 14 bases between them. The CDR3 runs to 13 residues. The CDR3 coding sequence is TGTGCCAGCAGCCTGCAGGGGCCGGTTGAAGCTTTCTTT. Amino acid sequence: CASSLQGPVEAFF.

This chain links TRBV20-1 with TRBJ2-1; the match to TRBD2 covers 14 bases. This CDR3 has 14 residues. Trimming at V came to 4 bases and at J to 6 bases, leaving 2 bases not matched to a gene. The germline V gene encodes CDR1 DFQATT and CDR2 SNEGSKA (reference sequence). The CDR3 spells CSATGTSGSNEQFF. The CDR3 DNA reads as TGCAGTGCTACCGGGACTAGCGGGAGCAATGAGCAGTTCTTC.

The sample holds many counts of this clonotype. This chain links TRBV5-1 with TRBJ2-7; no definite D call. Germline assignment: CDR1 SGHRS and CDR2 YFSETQ. The CDR3 is 14 residues long. The ends were cut back, 0 bases at V and 0 bases at J, with 7 bases in the middle. CDR3 loop: CASSLEAVSYEQYF. The CDR3 DNA reads as TGCGCCAGCAGCTTGGAGGCGGTCTCCTACGAGCAGTACTTC.

In its sample, this clonotype was seen many times. The gene calls are TRBV20-1 and TRBJ1-5; 8 bases match TRBD1. CDR1 DFQATT and CDR2 SNEGSKA come from the germline V gene (reference sequence). CDR3 length: 17 amino acids. V dropped 1 base and J dropped 2; count of bases not matched to a gene: 10. CDR3 sequence: CSARGGQGAWGNQPQHF. The CDR3 region has the DNA TGCAGTGCTAGAGGCGGGCAGGGGGCTTGGGGCAATCAGCCCCAGCATTTT.

This clonotype was picked up many times. The rearrangement links TRBV6-1 to TRBJ2-1, with 10 bases lining up with TRBD2. V lost 5 bases, J lost 2 bases, and 9 bases stayed unmatched. CDR3 length: 17 amino acids. Germline V gene data show CDR1 as MNHNS and CDR2 as SASEGT. The CDR3 sequence is CASSSTSGRAPYNEQFF. CDR3 nucleotide sequence: TGTGCCAGCAGTTCGACGAGCGGGAGGGCTCCCTACAATGAGCAGTTCTTC.

The chain joins TRBV27 to TRBJ2-7, with no clear D. The CDR3 sequence is 13 residues long. Trimming removed 5 bases at V and 4 bases at J, with 12 bases between. From germline, CDR1 is MNHEY and CDR2 SMNVEV (reference sequence). The CDR3 spells CASSVKWSYEQYF. The CDR3 nucleotides read TGTGCCAGCAGTGTCAAATGGTCTTACGAGCAGTACTTC.

This clonotype was detected ten times or more. This chain links TRBV10-2 with TRBJ2-7; 10 bases align to TRBD1. V was clipped by 8 bases and J by 2 bases; unmatched bases: 6. The CDR3 has 14 amino acids. Germline V gene data show CDR1 as WSHSY and CDR2 as SAAADI. CDR3 residues: CASGTGTGAYEQYF. The CDR3 bases are TGCGCCAGCGGAACCGGGACAGGGGCCTACGAGCAGTACTTC.

This clonotype was picked up one time. The chain is built from TRBV28 and TRBJ2-2; maybe TRBD2 (5 bases). The V gene's germline CDR1 is MDHEN and CDR2 SYDVKM. The CDR3 sequence is 14 residues long. V was pared by 3 bases and J by 9 bases, with 14 bases between. The CDR3 here is CASSFEGFRRELFF. The CDR3 DNA reads as TGTGCCAGCAGTTTCGAGGGTTTTCGCAGGGAGCTGTTTTTT. The full variable domain, completed using reference TRBV28 and TRBJ2-2, is DVKVTQSSRYLVKRTGEKVFLECVQDMDHENMFWYRQDPGLGLRLIYFSYDVKMKEKGDIPEGYSVSREKKERFSLILESASTNQTSMYLCASSFEGFRRELFFGEGSRLTVL.